This TCR beta chain was captured in a study of CD8 T cells in ankylosing spondylitis. Study-wide findings and caveats: As reported, disease-linked clones showed significant enrichment in matched ankylosing spondylitis synovial fluid. Those disease-linked clones were CD8+; they were also relatively rare in peripheral blood. In the blood and synovial fluid of reactive arthritis, some motif variants had been previously reported. A TCR beta motif of several highly homologous variants seemed to mark ankylosing spondylitis blood.

Researchers built TCR beta libraries using quantitative 5'-RACE with molecular barcodes. TCRdb re-derived calls from the 5' RACE reads in MiXCR, one entry per CDR3 protein. The data contain more than 500,000 distinct CDR3 sequences, under 5.5% of them singletons. From germline, CDR1 is LNHNV and CDR2 YYDKDF (reference sequence). This CDR3 has 14 residues. The ends were cut back, 5 bases at V and 2 bases at J, with 13 bases in the middle. This clonotype was seen ten or more times. The antigen is undetermined. The receptor's source is a male donor with ankylosing spondylitis. V is TRBV15 and J is TRBJ2-7, with D maybe TRBD2 (6 bases). Sequenced: blood, either unsorted or a sorted T cell fraction (not recorded which). Written as DNA, the CDR3 is TGTGCCACCAGCGACCTGGGGGGAGCCTACGAGCAGTACTTC. Amino acids: CATSDLGGAYEQYF.